This T cell receptor (beta chain) was recorded in a study of regulatory T cells in long-lasting Graves disease. General study results and limits: Reduced TCR diversity was observed in persistent Graves' patients versus newly diagnosed patients. Favored gene segments in persistent disease were TRBV28, TRBJ1-2 and TRBJ2-5.

Time point reported: newly diagnosed GD, antithyroid drugs for less than 3 months. RNA isolated from PBMCs was used to make the TCR library. Graves' disease diagnosis relied on American Thyroid Association guidelines. The patients were drawn from one endocrinology department in Xi'an, China. The length of the CDR3 is 14 residues. Germline V lookup: CDR1 GTSNPN, CDR2 SVGIG (reference sequence). CDR3 regions were amplified by Arm-PCR using iRepertoire HTBI primers to build TCR beta libraries. TCRdb re-analysed the multiplex PCR reads in MiXCR, keeping a single row per CDR3 protein. The table shows fewer than 650,000 distinct CDR3 sequences, with 15% to 20% occurring only once. About this clonotype itself: What it recognizes is unknown.

These records were also assigned to another study, of T cells in Graves' hyperthyroidism and ophthalmopathy.

The rearrangement uses TRBV30 and TRBJ2-3; TRBD1 agrees at 9 bases. The J call may be mistaken, given a closer DNA end match to TRBJ2-7. The TCR sequence derives from a young man with Graves disease. The material was peripheral blood mononuclear cells (PBMCs), obtained at new diagnosis, from a patient treated with antithyroid drugs. The CDR3 reads CAWSAGTGPNEQYF. CDR3 sequence (DNA): TGTGCCTGGAGTGCCGGGACAGGGCCTAACGAGCAGTACTTC.